This TCR beta chain was identified during a study of T cell responses to AZD1222 COVID-19 vaccine. Notes on this clone: Antigen specificity is unknown.

Sequencing used immunoSEQ multiplex PCR; TCRdb keeps in-frame clones, though not all of them. This sample carries 200,000 or so clones, roughly 93% of them seen once, and the ten largest clones take 7% to 9.5%. Germline trimming cut 3 bases from V and 8 bases from J; bases unmatched to any gene: 6. The CDR3 runs 13 residues. The V gene's germline CDR1 is SGHVS and CDR2 FQNEAQ. Study-wide points: Baseline testing showed seropositivity in only a handful of AZD1222 recipients. Two AZD1222 administrations were followed by greater Spike-specific TCR breadth and depth. Targets within unmutated variant regions were reportedly found for nearly half of spike-specific TCRs. Clonal diversity may have been underestimated, and the donors were mostly white British, with more females than males.

V gene TRBV7-8 combines with J gene TRBJ1-1; 7 bases align to TRBD1. The sample was peripheral blood, taken on day 0 of AZD1222 vaccination. The TCR comes from an adult in good health. CDR3 protein: CASSLTPQGEAFF. The CDR3 nucleotides read TGTGCCAGCAGCTTGACCCCACAGGGGGAAGCTTTCTTT.